In its sample, the clone carrying this TCR beta chain was seen once. This record comes from a study of blood T cell repertoires in COVID-19. The germline gives CDR1 GTSNPN, CDR2 SVGIG (reference sequence). This CDR3 is built from 14 residues. Trimming stripped 6 bases from V and 1 base from J, with 16 bases between. Sequencing used immunoSEQ multiplex PCR; TCRdb keeps in-frame clones, though not all of them. The table records just under 150,000 clones, 85% of them present only once. V is TRBV30 and J is TRBJ2-7, with D possibly being TRBD1 (6 bases). The sequenced material came from peripheral blood. The sequence came from a human donor with acute or convalescent COVID-19. The donor label of this sample is uncertain. The CDR3 bases are TGTGCCTGCCACAATGTAGGGGGTTCCTACGAGCAGTACTTC. This encodes CACHNVGGSYEQYF.